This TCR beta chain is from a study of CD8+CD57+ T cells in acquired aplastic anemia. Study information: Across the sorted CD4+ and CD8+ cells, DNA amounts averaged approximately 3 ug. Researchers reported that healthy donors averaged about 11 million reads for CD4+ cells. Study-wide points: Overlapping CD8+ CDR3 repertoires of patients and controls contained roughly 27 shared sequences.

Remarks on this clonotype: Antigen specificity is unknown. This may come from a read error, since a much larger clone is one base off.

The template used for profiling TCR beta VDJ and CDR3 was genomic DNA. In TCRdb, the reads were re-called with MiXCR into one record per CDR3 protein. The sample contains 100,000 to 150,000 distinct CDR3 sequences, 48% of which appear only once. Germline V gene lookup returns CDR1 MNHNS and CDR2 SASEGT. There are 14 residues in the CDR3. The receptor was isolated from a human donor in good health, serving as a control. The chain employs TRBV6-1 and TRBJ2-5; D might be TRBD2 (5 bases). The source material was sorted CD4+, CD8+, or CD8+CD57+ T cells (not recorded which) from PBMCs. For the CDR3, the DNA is TGTGCCAGCAGCGAAGCGGATAGGAAAGAGACCCAGTACTTC. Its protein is CASSEADRKETQYF.